Listed below are T cell receptor beta chains from one sample, sequenced in a study of cytomegalovirus exposure and HLA in healthy donors. Using immunoSEQ multiplex PCR, the repertoire was profiled, and TCRdb retains in-frame clones only, with some absent. This sample's table has some 46,000 clones. Sequencing was carried out using PBMCs. These receptors originate from a woman aged 25 to 45 in good health and CMV-seronegative. Both conserved end residues are part of each CDR3. D genes are given only for firm matches.

D gene: TRBD1; J gene: TRBJ1-5; V gene: TRBV5-6; CDR3 length: 15; CDR3 DNA: TGTGCCAGCAGTTTACAGGGGAGCCCTCATATGCCCCAGCATTTT; CDR3 protein: CASSLQGSPHMPQHF
D gene: -; J gene: TRBJ1-5; V gene: TRBV6-6; CDR3 length: 12; CDR3 DNA: TGTGCCAGCGATAACAGGAATCAGCCCCAGCATTTT; CDR3 protein: CASDNRNQPQHF
D gene: -; J gene: TRBJ1-1; V gene: TRBV19; CDR3 length: 20; CDR3 DNA: TGTGCCAGTAGTATCGCAGCGTGGAGGGATGATATGAATATGAACACTGAAGCTTTCTTT; CDR3 protein: CASSIAAWRDDMNMNTEAFF
D gene: -; J gene: TRBJ2-7; V gene: TRBV27; CDR3 length: 13; CDR3 DNA: TGTGCCAGCAGTACCGATACAGGGAACGAGCAGTACTTC; CDR3 protein: CASSTDTGNEQYF
D gene: -; J gene: TRBJ1-5; V gene: TRBV25-1; CDR3 length: 13; CDR3 DNA: TGTGCCAGCAGTCGGGAGGGGTATCAGCCCCAGCATTTT; CDR3 protein: CASSREGYQPQHF
D gene: TRBD1; J gene: TRBJ1-3; V gene: TRBV9; CDR3 length: 15; CDR3 DNA: TGTGCCAGCAGCCTGACCGGGACAGAAGGAAACACCATATATTTT; CDR3 protein: CASSLTGTEGNTIYF
D gene: -; J gene: TRBJ2-5; V gene: TRBV28; CDR3 length: 15; CDR3 DNA: TGTGCCAGCAGTTTGGGGCTAGCGTTACAAGAGACCCAGTACTTC; CDR3 protein: CASSLGLALQETQYF
D gene: TRBD1; J gene: TRBJ1-1; V gene: TRBV20-1; CDR3 length: 11; CDR3 DNA: TGCAGTGCCCGACAGGGGACTGAAGCTTTCTTT; CDR3 protein: CSARQGTEAFF
D gene: -; J gene: TRBJ1-2; V gene: TRBV19; CDR3 length: 11; CDR3 DNA: TGTGCCAGTAGCGCCCGGGGTGGCTACACCTTC; CDR3 protein: CASSARGGYTF
D gene: -; J gene: TRBJ2-6; V gene: TRBV7-2; CDR3 length: 15; CDR3 DNA: TGTGCCAGCAGCCAAGGGAGCTCTGGGGCCAACGTCCTGACTTTC; CDR3 protein: CASSQGSSGANVLTF
D gene: -; J gene: TRBJ1-1; V gene: TRBV6-6; CDR3 length: 15; CDR3 DNA: TGTGCCAGCCACACGGGGAGGGTGGCAAACACTGAAGCTTTCTTT; CDR3 protein: CASHTGRVANTEAFF
D gene: TRBD1; J gene: TRBJ1-5; V gene: TRBV6-6; CDR3 length: 15; CDR3 DNA: TGTGCCAGCAGTTCCTCGGGACAGGGCAACCAGCCCCAGCATTTT; CDR3 protein: CASSSSGQGNQPQHF
D gene: -; J gene: TRBJ1-3; V gene: TRBV5-1; CDR3 length: 14; CDR3 DNA: TGCGCCAGCAGCTTAGGACTGTCTGGAAACACCATATATTTT; CDR3 protein: CASSLGLSGNTIYF
D gene: -; J gene: TRBJ1-2; V gene: TRBV10-3; CDR3 length: 13; CDR3 DNA: TGTGCCATCAGGCAGGACTCTAGCTATGGCTACACCTTC; CDR3 protein: CAIRQDSSYGYTF
D gene: -; J gene: TRBJ2-7; V gene: TRBV29-1; CDR3 length: 12; CDR3 DNA: TGCAGCGCCGGAAATAGCGTCTACGAGCAGTACTTC; CDR3 protein: CSAGNSVYEQYF
D gene: TRBD1; J gene: TRBJ2-7; V gene: TRBV5-1; CDR3 length: 15; CDR3 DNA: TGCGCCAGCAGCCCGGGACAGGGTTTGTCCTACGAGCAGTACTTC; CDR3 protein: CASSPGQGLSYEQYF
D gene: TRBD2; J gene: TRBJ2-1; V gene: TRBV4-1; CDR3 length: 16; CDR3 DNA: TGCGCCAGCAGCCAAGATGTGGTAGCGGGAGGGTTTGAGCAGTTCTTC; CDR3 protein: CASSQDVVAGGFEQFF
D gene: -; J gene: TRBJ2-7; V gene: TRBV7-2; CDR3 length: 14; CDR3 DNA: TGTGCCAGCAGCCTCCCCTCTAGTATCTACGAGCAGTACTTC; CDR3 protein: CASSLPSSIYEQYF
D gene: -; J gene: TRBJ2-2; V gene: TRBV30; CDR3 length: 13; CDR3 DNA: TGTGCCTGGAGTGTAGGGGGAACCGGGGAGCTGTTTTTT; CDR3 protein: CAWSVGGTGELFF
D gene: TRBD2; J gene: TRBJ2-7; V gene: TRBV5-1; CDR3 length: 15; CDR3 DNA: TGCGCCAGCAGCCGAGGACTAGCGGGCTCCTACGAGCAGTACTTC; CDR3 protein: CASSRGLAGSYEQYF
D gene: TRBD2; J gene: TRBJ2-3; V gene: TRBV19; CDR3 length: 15; CDR3 DNA: TGTGCCAGTAGCCCAACTAGCGGGAGCGTCGATACGCAGTATTTT; CDR3 protein: CASSPTSGSVDTQYF
D gene: TRBD1; J gene: TRBJ2-2; V gene: TRBV28; CDR3 length: 18; CDR3 DNA: TGTGCCAGCAGTCCCCCTTCAGGGGGCGCCCCGGGGACCGGGGAGCTGTTTTTT; CDR3 protein: CASSPPSGGAPGTGELFF
D gene: TRBD1; J gene: TRBJ1-5; V gene: TRBV6-1; CDR3 length: 14; CDR3 DNA: TGTGCCAGCAGCGTCGGACAGGACAATCAGCCCCAGCATTTT; CDR3 protein: CASSVGQDNQPQHF
D gene: TRBD1; J gene: TRBJ2-7; V gene: TRBV5-1; CDR3 length: 15; CDR3 DNA: TGCGCCAGCAGCTTGGGACGGACAGGGGGCTACGAGCAGTACTTC; CDR3 protein: CASSLGRTGGYEQYF